Below, 16 T cell receptor beta chains from the same sample are listed, as sequenced in a study of cytomegalovirus exposure and HLA in healthy donors. The table came from immunoSEQ multiplex PCR; TCRdb's copy has only in-frame clones and leaves some out. The sample yields 150,000 to 160,000 clones, approximately 86% seen once. Specimen: PBMCs. These receptors were collected from a man between 18 and 35 years old in good health and CMV-seropositive.

The chain recombines TRBV6-5 with TRBJ1-5, with 11 bases aligning to TRBD1. V lost 4 bases and J lost 5; bases outside the gene matches: 1. CDR1 is MNHEY and CDR2 is SVGAGI in the germline V gene. The CDR3 runs 14 residues. The chain's CDR3 is CASSSDRGHQPQHF. CDR3 coding DNA: TGTGCCAGCAGTTCGGACAGGGGGCATCAGCCCCAGCATTTT.

In this sample, this clone turned up once. The CDR3: CASITLGAGHEQYF. The CDR3 coding sequence is TGTGCCAGCATCACCCTAGGGGCAGGCCACGAGCAGTACTTC. This sequence joins TRBV5-6 and TRBJ2-7; D possibly corresponds to TRBD1 (5 bases). Germline V lookup: CDR1 SGHDT, CDR2 YYEEEE. The CDR3 has 14 amino acids. Trimming took off 6 bases at V and 5 bases at J, with 18 bases between the two ends.

The chain combines TRBV29-1 with TRBJ1-2; 10 nucleotides agree with TRBD1. The CDR3 loop spans 13 amino acids. Germline-derived CDR1 and CDR2 are SQVTM and ANQGSEA. The J segment lost 4 bases and the V segment lost 6 bases, leaving 5 bases of the junction unmatched. CDR3 sequence reads: CSVGTGESYGYTF. CDR3 in DNA: TGCAGCGTCGGGACAGGGGAGAGCTATGGCTACACCTTC.

The genes are TRBV29-1 and TRBJ2-5, with TRBD1 as a possible D gene (5 bases). The ends were cut back, 4 bases at V and 2 bases at J, with 11 bases in the middle. Germline values: CDR1 SQVTM, CDR2 ANQGSEA. This CDR3 contains 13 residues. CDR3 loop: CSVARQQQETQYF. The CDR3 DNA sequence: TGCAGCGTTGCCCGACAGCAGCAAGAGACCCAGTACTTC.

Written as DNA, the CDR3 is TGCAGCGTTGAGAGAGGGACAGGGCCGAAAGAGACCCAGTACTTC. Translation: CSVERGTGPKETQYF. The chain recombines TRBV29-1 with TRBJ2-5; 9 bases are shared with TRBD1. The V gene end was trimmed by 3 bases and the J gene end by 3 bases; junction bases not matched to a gene: 8. The CDR3 totals 15 residues. Germline CDR1 is SQVTM and CDR2 is ANQGSEA.

J is TRBJ2-7 and V is TRBV7-9; possible D gene TRBD1, 6 bases. Trimming took off 0 bases at V and 2 bases at J, with 14 bases between the two ends. CDR3 length equals 16 residues. Germline-derived CDR1 and CDR2 are SEHNR and FQNEAQ (reference sequence). CDR3 loop: CASSLAGQYLTYEQYF. CDR3 sequence (DNA): TGTGCCAGCAGCTTAGCAGGACAGTACCTTACCTACGAGCAGTACTTC.

CDR3 residues: CASSAEGQGTGGYTF. CDR3 coding DNA: TGCGCCAGCAGCGCTGAAGGACAGGGAACTGGTGGCTACACCTTC. The V and J genes are TRBV4-3 and TRBJ1-2; 8 bases line up with TRBD1. This CDR3 contains 15 residues. Trimming removed 5 bases from V and 7 bases from J; junction bases left unmatched: 12. The V gene's germline CDR1 is LGHNA and CDR2 YSLEER.

This chain links TRBV6-5 with TRBJ2-7; TRBD2 aligns across 8 bases. J gave up 0 bases and V 6 bases, and 7 bases lay outside the gene matches. The CDR3 loop spans 15 amino acids. Germline loops: CDR1 MNHEY, CDR2 SVGAGI. CDR3 sequence: CASSPGRASSYEQYF. The CDR3 bases are TGTGCCAGCAGCCCCGGGAGGGCTAGCTCCTACGAGCAGTACTTC.

V usage is TRBV6-5 and J usage is TRBJ1-1; D is unresolved. Germline CDR1 is MNHEY and CDR2 is SVGAGI. V lost 2 bases and J 0 bases, leaving 10 bases between the germline ends. The length of the CDR3 is 15 residues. The CDR3 DNA reads TGTGCCAGCAGTTACGGGAGCAGGATGAACACTGAAGCTTTCTTT. Translating it yields CASSYGSRMNTEAFF.

The CDR3 protein is CASSFSDAANTGELFF. CDR3 in DNA: TGTGCCAGCAGCTTTAGCGACGCCGCGAACACCGGGGAGCTGTTTTTT. The chain recombines TRBV7-8 with TRBJ2-2; D might be TRBD2 (5 bases). CDR3 size: 16 residues. Trimming took off 3 bases at V and 0 bases at J, with 11 bases between the two ends. CDR1 is SGHVS and CDR2 is FQNEAQ in the germline V gene.

On this clone: As the CDR3 is not closed by the conserved phenylalanine or tryptophan, this likely results from a read error. No DNA is shown, since the ends of the CDR3 on it are uncertain; the CDR3 is the one TCRdb lists. The chain employs TRBV28 and TRBJ1-2; the table names TRBD1, a call not compared with the DNA. Germline CDR1 is MDHEN and CDR2 is SYDVKM. Inclusive of both ends, the CDR3 amounts to 11 amino acids. This CDR3 is CASSPPTGQCK.

This sequence joins TRBV7-2 and TRBJ2-5; TRBD2 is a possible D gene (6 bases). V lost 1 base, J lost 0 bases, and 6 bases lay in between. CDR1 and CDR2 from the germline V gene are SGHTA and FQGNSA. The CDR3 consists of 14 residues. CDR3 coding DNA: TGTGCCAGCAGCTTAGGCGGGAACCAAGAGACCCAGTACTTC. Translation: CASSLGGNQETQYF. Filled out from reference TRBV7-2 and TRBJ2-5, the complete variable domain reads GAGVSQSPSNKVTEKGKDVELRCDPISGHTALYWYRQSLGQGLEFLIYFQGNSAPDKSGLPSDRFSAERTGGSVSTLTIQRTQQEDSAVYLCASSLGGNQETQYFGPGTRLLVL.

The V gene is TRBV4-3, the J gene TRBJ2-2; no clear D gene. Trimming removed 4 bases from V and 3 bases from J, with 9 bases in between. Germline V gene data show CDR1 as LGHNA and CDR2 as YSLEER. The CDR3 covers 14 residues. CDR3 sequence reads: CASSPQAYTGELFF. CDR3 bases: TGCGCCAGCAGCCCCCAGGCTTACACCGGGGAGCTGTTTTTT.

This chain connects TRBV6-5 to TRBJ2-7; 11 positions agree with TRBD2. This CDR3 spans 16 amino acids. Per the germline V gene, CDR1 is MNHEY and CDR2 is SVGAGI. J gave up 6 bases and V 4 bases, and 11 bases lay outside the gene matches. In DNA, the CDR3 is TGTGCCAGCAGTTCGTATAGCGGGAGGGTCCCGGGCGAGCAGTACTTC. This translates into CASSSYSGRVPGEQYF.

The table lists this clone with a few counts. The chain employs TRBV14 and TRBJ1-5; D call uncertain. The germline CDR1 and CDR2 sequences are SGHDN and FVKESK. The CDR3 sequence is 18 residues long. V was clipped by 2 bases and J by 0 bases, with 17 bases between them. CDR3 sequence: CASSQIRSGEYSNQPQHF. CDR3 bases: TGTGCCAGCAGCCAAATACGGAGCGGGGAATATAGCAATCAGCCCCAGCATTTT.

The chain is built from TRBV19 and TRBJ2-4, with 7 positions matching TRBD1. V was clipped by 5 bases and J by 4 bases; unmatched bases: 8. The length of the CDR3 is 15 residues. CDR1 and CDR2 from the germline V gene are LNHDA and SQIVND (reference sequence). The CDR3 sequence is CASSGEGGLKNIQYF. CDR3 in DNA: TGTGCCAGTAGTGGGGAAGGGGGCCTTAAAAACATTCAGTACTTC.